Listed below are T cell receptor beta chains from one sample, sequenced in a study of T cells after yellow fever vaccination. TCRdb ran MiXCR on the 5' RACE reads and lists one entry per CDR3 protein. Found here are a few hundred thousand distinct CDR3 sequences, 8.7% of them singletons; the top ten hold 3% to 4%. The specimen was CD4+ T cells sorted from PBMCs, collected 5 days after the yellow fever booster vaccination. All receptors come from a man younger than 35 who received the YFV17D yellow fever vaccine. CDR3s include the opening cysteine and the closing phenylalanine or tryptophan. The D gene is left open where the match is weak. Clone size is given for some rows only: seen once, a few or many times, or a class if the clone is expanded.

J gene: TRBJ1-4
V gene: TRBV7-6
clone size: many
D gene: .
CDR3 DNA: TGTGCCAGCAGCTCACCCTTCAGGGGCCGGGGAAAACTGTTTTTT
CDR3 protein: CASSSPFRGRGKLFF

J gene: TRBJ1-4
V gene: TRBV20-1
clone size: .
D gene: .
CDR3 DNA: TGCAGTGCTACCGGGGGGTCGACTGAAAAACTGTTTTTT
CDR3 protein: CSATGGSTEKLFF

J gene: TRBJ2-1
V gene: TRBV10-3
clone size: few
D gene: .
CDR3 DNA: TGTGCCATCAGTCCTCATTTTGGGACTCTGAGCTCCTACAATGAGCAGTTCTTC
CDR3 protein: CAISPHFGTLSSYNEQFF

J gene: TRBJ2-2
V gene: TRBV5-4
clone size: many
D gene: .
CDR3 DNA: TGTGCCAGCAGCTTGTCGCCCAGGGAGGCCGGGGAGCTGTTTTTT
CDR3 protein: CASSLSPREAGELFF

J gene: TRBJ1-5
V gene: TRBV20-1
clone size: few
D gene: TRBD1
CDR3 DNA: TGCAGTGCTCGGCAGGGGGTTGGTCAGCCCCAGCATTTT
CDR3 protein: CSARQGVGQPQHF

J gene: TRBJ1-1
V gene: TRBV29-1
clone size: .
D gene: .
CDR3 DNA: TGCAGCGTTATACCCGAAGGAGGACTGAACACTGAAGCTTTCTTT
CDR3 protein: CSVIPEGGLNTEAFF

J gene: TRBJ1-2
V gene: TRBV18
clone size: .
D gene: TRBD1
CDR3 DNA: TGTGCCAGCTCACCAAACAGGGGGCTAAACTATGGCTACACCTTC
CDR3 protein: CASSPNRGLNYGYTF

J gene: TRBJ2-3
V gene: TRBV6-2/TRBV6-3
clone size: .
D gene: .
CDR3 DNA: TGTGCCAGCAGTTACCTGGGGGCTGATGCTACGCAGTATTTT
CDR3 protein: CASSYLGADATQYF

J gene: TRBJ2-4
V gene: TRBV4-3
clone size: many
D gene: TRBD2
CDR3 DNA: TGCGCCAGCAGCCTTCGGACTAGCGGGGTCGGAAACATTCAGTACTTC
CDR3 protein: CASSLRTSGVGNIQYF

J gene: TRBJ1-2
V gene: TRBV7-9
clone size: many
D gene: .
CDR3 DNA: TGTGCCAGCAGCCTAAATGGGGTTGCGGATGGCTACACCTTC
CDR3 protein: CASSLNGVADGYTF

J gene: TRBJ1-6
V gene: TRBV6-5
clone size: few
D gene: .
CDR3 DNA: TGTGCCAGCAGCCCGCGGGGTGGTTCACCCCTCCACTTT
CDR3 protein: CASSPRGGSPLHF

J gene: TRBJ1-2
V gene: TRBV20-1
clone size: .
D gene: .
CDR3 DNA: TGCAGTGCTACGACGGATACTAACTATGGCTACACCTTC
CDR3 protein: CSATTDTNYGYTF

J gene: TRBJ1-6
V gene: TRBV5-1
clone size: .
D gene: .
CDR3 DNA: TGCGCCAGCAGCTTGGGGCAAGCCGGCTATAATTCACCCCTCCACTTT
CDR3 protein: CASSLGQAGYNSPLHF

J gene: TRBJ2-4
V gene: TRBV4-1
clone size: few
D gene: TRBD2
CDR3 DNA: TGCGCCAGCAGCCATCCGACTAGCAACATTCAGTACTTC
CDR3 protein: CASSHPTSNIQYF

J gene: TRBJ2-3
V gene: TRBV11-2
clone size: .
D gene: .
CDR3 DNA: TGTGCCAGCAGCTTAGGGGACTTTTACACAGATACGCAGTATTTT
CDR3 protein: CASSLGDFYTDTQYF

J gene: TRBJ1-1
V gene: TRBV20-1
clone size: .
D gene: .
CDR3 DNA: TGCAGTGCTAGGCAGGTATTGGGCCTAGAAGCTTTCTTT
CDR3 protein: CSARQVLGLEAFF

J gene: TRBJ1-5
V gene: TRBV18
clone size: few
D gene: .
CDR3 DNA: TGTGCCAGCTCACCCATTAGAAAAGGTAGCAATCAGCCCCAGCATTTT
CDR3 protein: CASSPIRKGSNQPQHF

J gene: TRBJ1-1
V gene: TRBV29-1
clone size: .
D gene: .
CDR3 DNA: TGCAGCGTTCATCGGGCCACGAACACTGAAGCTTTCTTT
CDR3 protein: CSVHRATNTEAFF

J gene: TRBJ1-2
V gene: TRBV6-5
clone size: few
D gene: TRBD1
CDR3 DNA: TGTGCCAGCACTCCTCAGGGGGGTGGGCTAGGCTATGGCTACACCTTC
CDR3 protein: CASTPQGGGLGYGYTF

J gene: TRBJ2-3
V gene: TRBV7-2
clone size: many
D gene: TRBD1
CDR3 DNA: TGTGCCAGCAGCTTCGGGACAGGTGGCACGCAGTATTTT
CDR3 protein: CASSFGTGGTQYF

J gene: TRBJ1-1
V gene: TRBV6-6
clone size: .
D gene: .
CDR3 DNA: TGTGCCAGCAGTTACATGGGGGAAGCTTTCTTT
CDR3 protein: CASSYMGEAFF

J gene: TRBJ2-3
V gene: TRBV10-3
clone size: many
D gene: .
CDR3 DNA: TGTGCCATCAGGACGAGTCCAGATACGCAGTATTTT
CDR3 protein: CAIRTSPDTQYF

J gene: TRBJ1-1
V gene: TRBV7-3
clone size: few
D gene: .
CDR3 DNA: TGTGCCAGCAGCCCCTTTAAAGACACTGAAGCTTTCTTT
CDR3 protein: CASSPFKDTEAFF

J gene: TRBJ1-5
V gene: TRBV20-1
clone size: few
D gene: .
CDR3 DNA: TGCAGTGCTAGCCTTAAGGGTAGGGGAGGGCAGCCCCAGCATTTT
CDR3 protein: CSASLKGRGGQPQHF

J gene: TRBJ2-3
V gene: TRBV7-3
clone size: .
D gene: .
CDR3 DNA: TGTGCCAGCAGCACATCCCTGGGTAGGACAGATACGCAGTATTTT
CDR3 protein: CASSTSLGRTDTQYF

J gene: TRBJ1-2
V gene: TRBV6-2/TRBV6-3
clone size: few
D gene: TRBD1
CDR3 DNA: TGTGCCAGCAGCTCCCCAACAGGGGCCTGGAACTATGGCTACACCTTC
CDR3 protein: CASSSPTGAWNYGYTF

J gene: TRBJ2-5
V gene: TRBV20-1
clone size: many
D gene: TRBD1
CDR3 DNA: TGCAGTGCTAGAGATCTCGGACAGGGCCACCAAGAGACCCAGTACTTC
CDR3 protein: CSARDLGQGHQETQYF

J gene: TRBJ1-6
V gene: TRBV29-1
clone size: few
D gene: .
CDR3 DNA: TGCAGCGCTAGGGAGACCGATAATTCACCCCTCCACTTT
CDR3 protein: CSARETDNSPLHF

J gene: TRBJ2-7
V gene: TRBV5-1
clone size: .
D gene: TRBD2
CDR3 DNA: TGCGCCAGCAGCTTGGGAACCTTAGCGGGCTCGAGCTCCTACGAGCAGTACTTC
CDR3 protein: CASSLGTLAGSSSYEQYF

J gene: TRBJ1-2
V gene: TRBV6-5
clone size: .
D gene: .
CDR3 DNA: TGTGCCAGCAGTTACCTGCAGGGGTATGGCTACACCTTC
CDR3 protein: CASSYLQGYGYTF

J gene: TRBJ2-3
V gene: TRBV19
clone size: few
D gene: TRBD1
CDR3 DNA: TGTGCCAGTAGTACACGGACAGGGATTGGACTCGTAGATACGCAGTATTTT
CDR3 protein: CASSTRTGIGLVDTQYF

J gene: TRBJ2-1
V gene: TRBV12-3/TRBV12-4
clone size: many
D gene: .
CDR3 DNA: TGTGCCAGCAGTTCCCAGAGTTGGGGGCAAAATGAGCAGTTCTTC
CDR3 protein: CASSSQSWGQNEQFF

J gene: TRBJ2-5
V gene: TRBV7-2
clone size: few
D gene: .
CDR3 DNA: TGTGCCAGCAGCGCTCGTCGGGACCAAGAGACCCAGTACTTC
CDR3 protein: CASSARRDQETQYF

J gene: TRBJ2-5
V gene: TRBV23-1
clone size: .
D gene: .
CDR3 DNA: TGCGCCAGCAGCCTCAATCGTGGGGTAGAAGAGACCCAGTACTTC
CDR3 protein: CASSLNRGVEETQYF

J gene: TRBJ2-2
V gene: TRBV5-1
clone size: few
D gene: .
CDR3 DNA: TGCGCCAGCAGCTTGAGGTCAGACAACACCGGGGAGCTGTTTTTT
CDR3 protein: CASSLRSDNTGELFF

J gene: TRBJ1-1
V gene: TRBV19
clone size: .
D gene: TRBD1
CDR3 DNA: TGTGCCAGTAGGCACAGGGGCAGTATGAACACTGAAGCTTTCTTT
CDR3 protein: CASRHRGSMNTEAFF

J gene: TRBJ1-2
V gene: TRBV7-9
clone size: .
D gene: .
CDR3 DNA: TGTGCCAGCAGCTTTAAAACAGAGTCCCATGGCTACACCTTC
CDR3 protein: CASSFKTESHGYTF

J gene: TRBJ2-4
V gene: TRBV20-1
clone size: few
D gene: TRBD1
CDR3 DNA: TGCAGTGCTCCCCGACAGGGCAACATTCAGTACTTC
CDR3 protein: CSAPRQGNIQYF

J gene: TRBJ1-2
V gene: TRBV4-3
clone size: few
D gene: .
CDR3 DNA: TGCGCCAGCAGCCAAGATCCCGCAGGGCCCTATGGCTACACCTTC
CDR3 protein: CASSQDPAGPYGYTF

J gene: TRBJ2-1
V gene: TRBV18
clone size: .
D gene: .
CDR3 DNA: TGTGCCAGCTCACCACCGTCAGGGGGGCAGCGGGGTCAGCAGTTCTTC
CDR3 protein: CASSPPSGGQRGQQFF

J gene: TRBJ1-5
V gene: TRBV20-1
clone size: .
D gene: TRBD1
CDR3 DNA: TGCAGTGCTCCGGACAGGGGAGGGACCTCATTTTATAGCAATCAGCCCCAGCATTTT
CDR3 protein: CSAPDRGGTSFYSNQPQHF

J gene: TRBJ2-7
V gene: TRBV7-2
clone size: many
D gene: .
CDR3 DNA: TGTGCCAGCAGCTTAGATTCGGACGCGAGCTCCTACGAGCAGTACTTC
CDR3 protein: CASSLDSDASSYEQYF

J gene: TRBJ2-5
V gene: TRBV29-1
clone size: many
D gene: .
CDR3 DNA: TGCAGCGTTGAAGCCCGGGGCGGAGGGGAGACCCAGTACTTC
CDR3 protein: CSVEARGGGETQYF

J gene: TRBJ1-1
V gene: TRBV25-1
clone size: few
D gene: .
CDR3 DNA: TGTGCCAGCAGTGAGGTAGGGGGGAAAACTGAAGCTTTCTTT
CDR3 protein: CASSEVGGKTEAFF

J gene: TRBJ2-1
V gene: TRBV11-2
clone size: few
D gene: TRBD2
CDR3 DNA: TGTGCCAGCAGCTTAGCAGCGGGGGTCTACAATGAGCAGTTCTTC
CDR3 protein: CASSLAAGVYNEQFF

J gene: TRBJ1-2
V gene: TRBV7-9
clone size: many
D gene: TRBD1
CDR3 DNA: TGTGCCAGCAGCTTAGGGCGGCTTAGGGACAGCAACTATGGCTACACCTTC
CDR3 protein: CASSLGRLRDSNYGYTF

J gene: TRBJ1-3
V gene: TRBV6-5
clone size: .
D gene: .
CDR3 DNA: TGTGCCAGCAGTTTCGGACGGGGAAACACCATATATTTT
CDR3 protein: CASSFGRGNTIYF

J gene: TRBJ2-3
V gene: TRBV5-1
clone size: few
D gene: .
CDR3 DNA: TGCGCCAGCAGCTTGGAAATCGGAGATACGCAGTATTTT
CDR3 protein: CASSLEIGDTQYF

J gene: TRBJ2-1
V gene: TRBV7-3
clone size: .
D gene: TRBD1
CDR3 DNA: TGTGCCAGCGGGACAGGGGTAGGCAATGAGCAGTTCTTC
CDR3 protein: CASGTGVGNEQFF

J gene: TRBJ2-1
V gene: TRBV15
clone size: few
D gene: .
CDR3 DNA: TGTGCCACCAGCAGTGGACTGCGGGCCAATGAGCAGTTCTTC
CDR3 protein: CATSSGLRANEQFF

J gene: TRBJ1-5
V gene: TRBV12-3/TRBV12-4
clone size: .
D gene: .
CDR3 DNA: TGTGCCAGCAGTTTACCCGGACAGTCACGGCGACATTTT
CDR3 protein: CASSLPGQSRRHF

J gene: TRBJ1-1
V gene: TRBV14
clone size: .
D gene: .
CDR3 DNA: TGTGCCAGCAGCCCCTTGGGACTGACGGACACTGAAGCTTTCTTT
CDR3 protein: CASSPLGLTDTEAFF